This TCR beta chain was documented in a study of T cell changes during pregnancy in multiple sclerosis. CDR1 SGDLS and CDR2 YYNGEE come from the germline V gene. The V end was cut by 0 bases, the J end by 7 bases, with 17 bases between. The CDR3 has 16 amino acids. Profiled with immunoSEQ multiplex PCR; TCRdb holds only in-frame clones, not every one. The sample carries about 100,000 clones, 85% to 95% recorded once. This sample comprised peripheral blood, obtained in the first trimester of pregnancy. The V gene is TRBV9, the J gene TRBJ2-1; D perhaps matches TRBD2 (6 bases). This sequence was found in a female donor with multiple sclerosis, enrolled in a pregnancy study. The CDR3 DNA reads TGTGCCAGCAGCGTAGAAAGTGAGGGAGGAAGTAATGAGCAGTTCTTC. This encodes CASSVESEGGSNEQFF. Full variable domain (remainder filled in from reference TRBV9 and TRBJ2-1): DSGVTQTPKHLITATGQRVTLRCSPRSGDLSVYWYQQSLDQGLQFLIQYYNGEERAKGNILERFSAQQFPDLHSELNLSSLELGDSALYFCASSVESEGGSNEQFFGPGTRLTVL.